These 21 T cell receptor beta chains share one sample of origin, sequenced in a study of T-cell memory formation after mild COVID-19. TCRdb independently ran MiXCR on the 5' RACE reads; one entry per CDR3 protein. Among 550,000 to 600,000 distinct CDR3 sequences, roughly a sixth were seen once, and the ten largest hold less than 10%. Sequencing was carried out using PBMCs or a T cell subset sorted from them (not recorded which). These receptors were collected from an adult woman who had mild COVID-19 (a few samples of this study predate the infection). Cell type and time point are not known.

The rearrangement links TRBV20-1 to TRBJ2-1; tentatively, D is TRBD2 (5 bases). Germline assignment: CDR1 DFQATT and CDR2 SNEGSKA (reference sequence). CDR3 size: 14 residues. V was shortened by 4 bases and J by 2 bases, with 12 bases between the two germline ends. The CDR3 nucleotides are TGCAGTGCTATTCTTCCGGGAACCTACAATGAGCAGTTCTTC. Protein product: CSAILPGTYNEQFF.

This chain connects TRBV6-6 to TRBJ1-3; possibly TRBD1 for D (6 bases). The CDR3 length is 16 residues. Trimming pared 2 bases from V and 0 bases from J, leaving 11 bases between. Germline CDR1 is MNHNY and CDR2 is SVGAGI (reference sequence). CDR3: CASSYEGGISGNTIYF. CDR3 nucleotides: TGTGCCAGCAGTTACGAGGGGGGGATCTCTGGAAACACCATATATTTT.

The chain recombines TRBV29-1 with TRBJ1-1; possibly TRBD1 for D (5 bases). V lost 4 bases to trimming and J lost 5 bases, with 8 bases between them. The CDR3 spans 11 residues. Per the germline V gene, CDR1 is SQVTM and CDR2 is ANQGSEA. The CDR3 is CSVGGGTEAFF. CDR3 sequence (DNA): TGCAGCGTTGGTGGGGGGACTGAAGCTTTCTTT.

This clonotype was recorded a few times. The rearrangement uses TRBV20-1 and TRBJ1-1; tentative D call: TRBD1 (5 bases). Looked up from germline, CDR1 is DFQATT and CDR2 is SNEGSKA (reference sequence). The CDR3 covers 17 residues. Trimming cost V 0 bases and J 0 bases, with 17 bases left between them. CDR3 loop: CSAREDIWGSLNTEAFF. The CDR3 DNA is TGCAGTGCTAGAGAGGATATTTGGGGGAGTTTGAACACTGAAGCTTTCTTT.

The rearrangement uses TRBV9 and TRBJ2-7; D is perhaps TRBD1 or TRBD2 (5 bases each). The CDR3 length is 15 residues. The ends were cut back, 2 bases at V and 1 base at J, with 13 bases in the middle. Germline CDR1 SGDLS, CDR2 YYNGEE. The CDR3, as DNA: TGTGCCAGCAGCGTCGGACTCGCAGGGTCCTACGAGCAGTACTTC. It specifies CASSVGLAGSYEQYF.

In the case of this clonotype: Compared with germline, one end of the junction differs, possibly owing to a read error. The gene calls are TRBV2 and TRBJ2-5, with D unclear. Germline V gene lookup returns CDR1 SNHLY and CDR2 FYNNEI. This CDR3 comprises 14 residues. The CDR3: CASSGNTLQETQYF. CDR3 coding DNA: TGTGCCAGCAGTGGTAACACCCTCCAAGAGACCCAATACTTC.

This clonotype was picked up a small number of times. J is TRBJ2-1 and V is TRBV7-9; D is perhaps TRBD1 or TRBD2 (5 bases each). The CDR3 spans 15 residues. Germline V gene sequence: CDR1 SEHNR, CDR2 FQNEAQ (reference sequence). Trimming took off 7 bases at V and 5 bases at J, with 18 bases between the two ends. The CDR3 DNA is TGTGCCAGCAAGACCTATGCCGGGACCAACAATGAGCAGTTCTTC. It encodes CASKTYAGTNNEQFF.

For the CDR3, the DNA is TGTGCCAGCAGCTTAACTAGCGGGAGGGCGAATGAGCAGTTCTTC. Translation gives CASSLTSGRANEQFF. The J gene is TRBJ2-1, the V gene TRBV7-3; 11 nucleotides line up with TRBD2. The CDR3 contains 15 residues. The trim removed 0 bases at V and 7 bases at J, leaving 2 bases unmatched. CDR1 is SGHTA, CDR2 FQGTGA, per germline.

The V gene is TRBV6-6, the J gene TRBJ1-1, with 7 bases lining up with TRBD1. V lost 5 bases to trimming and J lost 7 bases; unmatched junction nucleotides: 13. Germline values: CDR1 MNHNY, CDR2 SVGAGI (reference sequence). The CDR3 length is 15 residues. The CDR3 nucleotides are TGTGCCAGCAGTCCCCTCAGACAGGGCGAGGGTGAAGCTTTCTTT. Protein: CASSPLRQGEGEAFF.

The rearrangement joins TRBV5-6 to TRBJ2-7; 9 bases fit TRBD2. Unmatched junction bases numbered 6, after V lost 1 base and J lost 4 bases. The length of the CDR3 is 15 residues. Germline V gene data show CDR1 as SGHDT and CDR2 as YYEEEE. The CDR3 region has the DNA TGTGCCAGCAGCTTGAATGGACTAGCGCTTTACGAGCAGTACTTC. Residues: CASSLNGLALYEQYF. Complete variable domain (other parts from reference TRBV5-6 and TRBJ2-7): DAGVTQSPTHLIKTRGQQVTLRCSPKSGHDTVSWYQQALGQGPQFIFQYYEEEERQRGNFPDRFSGHQFPNYSSELNVNALLLGDSALYLCASSLNGLALYEQYFGPGTRLTVT.

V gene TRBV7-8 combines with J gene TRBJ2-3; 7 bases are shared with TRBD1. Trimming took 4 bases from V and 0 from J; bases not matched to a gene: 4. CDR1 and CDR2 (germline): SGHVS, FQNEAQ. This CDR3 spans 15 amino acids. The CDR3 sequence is CASSSPTGSTDTQYF. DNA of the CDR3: TGTGCCAGCAGCTCCCCGACAGGGAGCACAGATACGCAGTATTTT. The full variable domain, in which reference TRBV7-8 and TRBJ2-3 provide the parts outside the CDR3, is GAGVSQSPRYKVAKRGQDVALRCDPISGHVSLFWYQQALGQGPEFLTYFQNEAQLDKSGLPSDRFFAERPEGSVSTLKIQRTQQEDSAVYLCASSSPTGSTDTQYFGPGTRLTVL.

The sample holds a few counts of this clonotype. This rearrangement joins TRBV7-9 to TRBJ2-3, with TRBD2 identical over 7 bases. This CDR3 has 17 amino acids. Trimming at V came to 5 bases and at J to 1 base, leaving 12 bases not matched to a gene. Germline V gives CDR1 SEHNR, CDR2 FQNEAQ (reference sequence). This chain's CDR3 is CASSERGGRAGTDTQYF. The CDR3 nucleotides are TGTGCCAGCAGCGAAAGAGGTGGGAGGGCCGGCACAGATACGCAGTATTTT.

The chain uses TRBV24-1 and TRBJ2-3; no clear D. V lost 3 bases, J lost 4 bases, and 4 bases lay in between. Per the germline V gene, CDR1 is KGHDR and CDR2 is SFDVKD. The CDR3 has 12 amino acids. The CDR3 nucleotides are TGTGCCACCAGTGATCCAGCAGATACGCAGTATTTT. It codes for CATSDPADTQYF.

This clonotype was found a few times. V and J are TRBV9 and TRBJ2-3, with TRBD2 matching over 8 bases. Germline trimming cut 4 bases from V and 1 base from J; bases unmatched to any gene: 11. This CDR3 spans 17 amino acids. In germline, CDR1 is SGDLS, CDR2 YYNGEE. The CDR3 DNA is TGTGCCAGCAGCCCTCGCCCCGGGGGGGGGGGCACAGATACGCAGTATTTT. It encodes CASSPRPGGGGTDTQYF.

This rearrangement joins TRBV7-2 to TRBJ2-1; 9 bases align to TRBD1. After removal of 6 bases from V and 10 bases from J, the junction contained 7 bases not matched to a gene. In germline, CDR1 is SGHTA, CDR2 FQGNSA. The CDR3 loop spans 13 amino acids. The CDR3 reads CASRTGGSYEQFF. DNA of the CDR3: TGTGCCAGCAGAACAGGGGGCAGCTACGAGCAGTTCTTC.

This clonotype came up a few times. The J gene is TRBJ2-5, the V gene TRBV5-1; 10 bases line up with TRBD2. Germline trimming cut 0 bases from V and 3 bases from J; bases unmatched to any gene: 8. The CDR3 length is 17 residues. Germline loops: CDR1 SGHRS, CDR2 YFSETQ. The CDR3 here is CASSLVASGSKEETQYF. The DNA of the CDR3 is TGCGCCAGCAGCTTGGTGGCTAGCGGGAGTAAGGAAGAGACCCAGTACTTC.

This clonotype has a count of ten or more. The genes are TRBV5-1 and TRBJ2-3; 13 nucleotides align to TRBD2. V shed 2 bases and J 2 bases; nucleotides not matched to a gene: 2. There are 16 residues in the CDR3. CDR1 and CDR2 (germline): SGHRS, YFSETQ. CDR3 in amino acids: CASSFTSGGATDTQYF. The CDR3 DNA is TGCGCCAGCAGCTTCACTAGCGGGGGGGCCACAGATACGCAGTATTTT. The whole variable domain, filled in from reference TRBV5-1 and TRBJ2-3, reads KAGVTQTPRYLIKTRGQQVTLSCSPISGHRSVSWYQQTPGQGLQFLFEYFSETQRNKGNFPGRFSGRQFSNSRSEMNVSTLELGDSALYLCASSFTSGGATDTQYFGPGTRLTVL.

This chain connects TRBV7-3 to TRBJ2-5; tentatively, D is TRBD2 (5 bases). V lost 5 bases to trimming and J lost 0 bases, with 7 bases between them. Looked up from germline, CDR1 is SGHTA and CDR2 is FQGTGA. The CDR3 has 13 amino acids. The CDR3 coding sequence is TGTGCCAGCAGCAGAGGGTACCAAGAGACCCAGTACTTC. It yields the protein CASSRGYQETQYF.

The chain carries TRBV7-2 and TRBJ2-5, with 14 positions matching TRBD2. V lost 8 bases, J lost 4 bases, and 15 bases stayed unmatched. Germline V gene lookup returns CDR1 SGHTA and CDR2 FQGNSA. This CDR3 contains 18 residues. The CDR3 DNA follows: TGTGCCAGCCCGACTAGCGGGGGGGCCTATAGGACCGGAGAGACCCAGTACTTC. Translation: CASPTSGGAYRTGETQYF.

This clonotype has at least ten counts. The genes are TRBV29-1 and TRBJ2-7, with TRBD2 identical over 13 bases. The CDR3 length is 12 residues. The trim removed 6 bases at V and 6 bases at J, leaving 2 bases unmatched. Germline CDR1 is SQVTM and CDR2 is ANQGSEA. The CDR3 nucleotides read TGCAGCGTGCGGACTAGCGGGAGCGAGCAGTACTTC. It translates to CSVRTSGSEQYF.

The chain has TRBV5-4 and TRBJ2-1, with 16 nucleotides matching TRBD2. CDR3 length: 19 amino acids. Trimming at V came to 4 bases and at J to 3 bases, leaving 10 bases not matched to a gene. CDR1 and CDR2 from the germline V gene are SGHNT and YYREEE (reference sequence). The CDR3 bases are TGTGCCAGCAGCCCTTCCGGGACTAGCGGGAGGGAAGGCTACAATGAGCAGTTCTTC. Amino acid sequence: CASSPSGTSGREGYNEQFF.